A selection of T cell receptor beta chains follows, all from one sample in a study of cytotoxic CD8 clonotypes in ibrutinib-treated CLL. TCRdb keeps only in-frame clones here, not all; method: immunoSEQ multiplex PCR. The sample contains 90,000 to 100,000 clones, about 72% of which appear only once. The sample in question was PBMCs, obtained after 12 months of ibrutinib treatment. Receptor source: a human donor with chronic lymphocytic leukemia. The CDR3 runs from the conserved cysteine through the conserved F or W. A D gene is named only where the DNA matches it firmly. The size field is filled for only some rows; it gives once, few, many or a size class.

j_call,clone_size,d_call,v_call,cdr3_aa,cdr3_nt
TRBJ2-7,NA,NA,TRBV30,CAWGDVYEQYF,TGTGCCTGGGGGGACGTCTACGAGCAGTACTTC
TRBJ2-2,NA,TRBD2,TRBV29-1,CSVHSGTRKTGELFF,TGCAGCGTTCATTCCGGGACTAGGAAAACCGGGGAGCTGTTTTTT
TRBJ2-1,NA,NA,TRBV25-1,CASSAGLNEQFF,TGTGCCAGCAGTGCGGGTTTAAATGAGCAGTTCTTC
TRBJ2-5,NA,TRBD1,TRBV4-1,CASSLRTGDGTQYF,TGCGCCAGCAGCCTGAGAACAGGGGATGGGACCCAGTACTTC
TRBJ1-2,NA,NA,TRBV30,CAWSLQGYGYTF,TGTGCCTGGAGCCTACAGGGCTATGGCTACACCTTC
TRBJ2-7,NA,NA,TRBV7-2,CASSLASSYEQYF,TGTGCCAGCAGCTTAGCCTCTTCCTACGAGCAGTACTTC
TRBJ2-3,NA,NA,TRBV9,CASSARGVGTDTQYF,TGTGCCAGCAGCGCCAGGGGAGTGGGCACAGATACGCAGTATTTT
TRBJ2-7,few,NA,TRBV5-6,CASRDTTGGYEQYF,TGTGCCAGCAGGGATACAACCGGGGGTTACGAGCAGTACTTC
TRBJ1-1,NA,TRBD1,TRBV27,CASSPSSTGGLSF,TGTGCCAGCAGCCCCTCTTCGACAGGGGGCCTCAGCTTT
TRBJ1-3,NA,NA,TRBV7-9,CASSFETVGNTIYF,TGTGCCAGCAGCTTCGAAACAGTGGGAAACACCATATATTTT
TRBJ2-3,NA,NA,TRBV25-1,CASSAGPTQYF,TGTGCCAGCAGTGCGGGCCCCACGCAGTATTTT
TRBJ1-2,NA,NA,TRBV5-6,CASRVGADRGYTF,TGTGCCAGCAGGGTAGGGGCGGATCGTGGCTACACCTTC
TRBJ2-3,NA,TRBD2,TRBV6-6,CASRLRLAGDTDTQYF,TGTGCCAGCAGACTCAGACTAGCGGGGGACACAGATACGCAGTATTTT
TRBJ2-5,NA,TRBD2,TRBV5-1,CASSTTSAQETQYF,TGCGCCAGCAGTACAACTAGCGCGCAAGAGACCCAGTACTTC
TRBJ1-4,NA,NA,TRBV18,CASSPTNEKLFF,TGTGCCAGCTCACCAACGAATGAAAAACTGTTTTTT
TRBJ1-1,NA,NA,TRBV18,CASSPQGSPNTEAFF,TGTGCCAGCTCACCTCAGGGATCTCCAAACACTGAAGCTTTCTTT
TRBJ1-6,NA,NA,TRBV7-9,CASSLATALEVSPLHF,TGTGCCAGCAGCTTAGCCACAGCATTGGAAGTTTCACCCCTCCACTTT
TRBJ2-7,NA,TRBD1,TRBV10-1,CASSRDSLSYEQYF,TGCGCCAGCAGCAGGGACAGCTTGTCCTACGAGCAGTACTTC
TRBJ2-5,NA,NA,TRBV18,CASSPLNPGHFQETQYF,TGTGCCAGCTCACCGTTAAACCCGGGACATTTTCAAGAGACCCAGTACTTC
TRBJ2-3,NA,NA,TRBV18,CASSPLAAADTQYF,TGTGCCAGCTCACCTCTAGCTGCTGCAGATACGCAGTATTTT
TRBJ2-1,NA,TRBD2,TRBV7-3,CASSPSGGAFNEQFF,TGTGCCAGCAGCCCTAGCGGGGGGGCCTTCAATGAGCAGTTCTTC
TRBJ1-6,NA,NA,TRBV2,CASSPRSSYNSPLHF,TGTGCCAGCAGCCCGAGGAGCTCCTATAATTCACCCCTCCACTTT